This T cell receptor beta chain was recovered during a study of T cell responses to AZD1222 COVID-19 vaccine. Germline CDR1 is PRHDT and CDR2 is FYEKMQ (reference sequence). The CDR3 is 11 amino acids. Trimming shortened V by 5 bases and J by 10 bases, and 11 bases separated the two germline ends. Produced via immunoSEQ multiplex PCR; TCRdb's table is partial and in-frame only. The sample yields approximately 150,000 clones, 85% to 95% seen once. The input for sequencing was peripheral blood, taken on day 0 of MenACWY control vaccination. This TCR was sampled from an adult in good health. This chain uses TRBV13 with TRBJ1-1; no definite D call. CDR3 residues: CASSRFLGAFF. The DNA for the CDR3 is TGTGCCAGCAGCCGCTTTCTCGGAGCTTTCTTT.